This T cell receptor beta chain was identified during a study of graft-versus-host responses after intestinal transplantation. Across the whole study: Tacrolimus plus steroids were given to all recipients for 2 to 4 years, preceded by anti-thymocyte globulin induction. Findings and caveats of the study: Elevated graft-versus-host to host-versus-graft clonal ratios in allografts were recorded for patients with graft-donor T cell macrochimerism. Peak circulating GvH clone levels tracked with early post-transplant HvG declines. GvH clones detected in recipient marrow included some appearing first in ileum or blood.

Only one count was recorded for this clone. The antigen is undetermined. This CDR3 is built from 15 residues. Germline CDR1 and CDR2: SGDLS and YYNGEE. The V gene end was trimmed by 2 bases and the J gene end by 0 bases; junction bases not matched to a gene: 2. Generated by immunoSEQ multiplex PCR, the TCRdb table keeps only in-frame clones and is missing some. This repertoire shows over 65,000 clones, 75% to 95% found once; its top ten account for about 0.1%. This sequence joins TRBV9 and TRBJ2-1; the match to TRBD2 covers 7 bases. This specimen was unstimulated CD4+ T cells sorted from spleen or lymph node cells, taken before intestinal transplant. The origin of this receptor is a human donor who received an intestinal transplant. In DNA, the CDR3 is TGTGCCAGCAGCGTGGGACTACCCTCCTACAATGAGCAGTTCTTC. It specifies CASSVGLPSYNEQFF.